This T cell receptor beta chain originates from a study of blood T cell repertoires in COVID-19. Authors' data handling: Reference gene primer amplification gave nucleated cell count estimates. Produced via immunoSEQ multiplex PCR; TCRdb's table is partial and in-frame only. V and J calls and clone size are those listed in that table; D and trimming were worked out from the DNA. The table has over 450,000 clones, nearly 90% seen once. Deletions cut 1 base from V and 7 bases from J, with 18 bases between. This CDR3 spans 16 amino acids. Germline CDR1 SGHNT, CDR2 YYREEE (reference sequence). The specimen sequenced was peripheral blood. The chain recombines TRBV5-4 with TRBJ2-1, with a possible D match to TRBD1 (9 bases). This TCR was recovered from a man between 18 and 29 years old with COVID-19, enrolled during active disease. CDR3 residues: CASSLPGQGTRNEQFF. Written as DNA, the CDR3 is TGTGCCAGCAGCTTGCCCGGACAGGGGACTAGGAATGAGCAGTTCTTC. The entire variable domain, with the rest obtained from reference TRBV5-4 and TRBJ2-1, is as follows: ETGVTQSPTHLIKTRGQQVTLRCSSQSGHNTVSWYQQALGQGPQFIFQYYREEENGRGNFPPRFSGLQFPNYSSELNVNALELDDSALYLCASSLPGQGTRNEQFFGPGTRLTVL.